This T cell receptor beta chain is drawn from a study of shared clonotypes between healthy human individuals. Study results and caveats: Unshared clonotypes carried lower generation probabilities than those common to all four donors. Memory subsets had estimated richness that was generally smaller than that of naive subsets.

Naive CD8 cells lacked CD45RO and underwent positive selection for CCR7, leaving out terminally differentiated effector memory CD45RA+ cells. This clone was recorded once. Its antigen remains unknown. The sample contains more than one DNA sequence encoding this CDR3. Some clones are missing from TCRdb's copy, which holds only in-frame ones; the method was immunoSEQ multiplex PCR. The table has around 2,000,000 clones, about 92% seen once. The CDR3 has 13 amino acids. The germline gives CDR1 MNHEY, CDR2 SMNVEV (reference sequence). Trimming took 3 bases from V and 5 from J, leaving 11 bases between them.

The V gene is TRBV27, the J gene TRBJ2-7, with D tentatively TRBD1 (6 bases). The clonotype comes from a man aged 18 to 35 in good health. Some clones in this sample may be carry-over from other donors' samples. Material for sequencing was naive CD8+ T cells from PBMCs. CDR3 sequence: CASSFAGADEQYF. DNA for the CDR3: TGTGCCAGCAGTTTTGCAGGGGCCGACGAGCAGTACTTC.